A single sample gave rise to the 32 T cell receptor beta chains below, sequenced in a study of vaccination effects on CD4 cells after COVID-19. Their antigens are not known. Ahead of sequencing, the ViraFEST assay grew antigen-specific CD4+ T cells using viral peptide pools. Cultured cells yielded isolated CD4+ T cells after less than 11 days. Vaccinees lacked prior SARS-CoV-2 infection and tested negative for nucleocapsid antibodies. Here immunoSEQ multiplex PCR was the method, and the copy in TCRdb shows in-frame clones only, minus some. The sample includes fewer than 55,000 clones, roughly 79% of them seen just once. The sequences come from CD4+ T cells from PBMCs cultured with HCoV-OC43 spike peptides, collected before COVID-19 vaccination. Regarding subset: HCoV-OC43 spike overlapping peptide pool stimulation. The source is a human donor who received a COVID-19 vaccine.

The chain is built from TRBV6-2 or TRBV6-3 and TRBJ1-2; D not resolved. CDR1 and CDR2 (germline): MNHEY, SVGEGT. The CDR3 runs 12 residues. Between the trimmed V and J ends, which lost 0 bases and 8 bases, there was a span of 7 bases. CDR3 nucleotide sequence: TGTGCCAGCAGTTACTCCATTCCGGGCTACACCTTC. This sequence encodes CASSYSIPGYTF.

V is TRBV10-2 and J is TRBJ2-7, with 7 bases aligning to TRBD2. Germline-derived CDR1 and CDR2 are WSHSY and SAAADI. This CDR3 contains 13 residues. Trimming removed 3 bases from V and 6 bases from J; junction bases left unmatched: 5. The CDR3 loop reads CASSELSGGEQYV. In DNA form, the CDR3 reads TGCGCCAGCAGTGAACTGTCGGGGGGCGAGCAGTACGTC.

CDR3: CASSNPLELFF. The CDR3 DNA reads as TGTGCCAGTAGCAACCCGTTAGAACTGTTTTTT. The genes are TRBV19 and TRBJ1-4; no clear D. Trimming took 6 bases from V and 12 from J, leaving 11 bases between them. The germline CDR1 and CDR2 sequences are LNHDA and SQIVND (reference sequence). CDR3 length: 11 residues.

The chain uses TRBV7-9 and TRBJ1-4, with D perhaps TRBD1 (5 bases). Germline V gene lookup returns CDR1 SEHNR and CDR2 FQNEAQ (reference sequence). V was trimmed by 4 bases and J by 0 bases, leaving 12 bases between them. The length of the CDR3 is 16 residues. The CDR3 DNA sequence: TGTGCCAGCAGCTCAACTGGGGCAGCAACTAATGAAAAACTGTTTTTT. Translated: CASSSTGAATNEKLFF.

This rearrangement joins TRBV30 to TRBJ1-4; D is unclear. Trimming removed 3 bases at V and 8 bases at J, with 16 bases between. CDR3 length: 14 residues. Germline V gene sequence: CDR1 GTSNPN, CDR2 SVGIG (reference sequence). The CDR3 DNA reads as TGTGCCTGGAGGAAAAAGGGCGGAGACGAAAAACTGTTTTTT. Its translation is CAWRKKGGDEKLFF.

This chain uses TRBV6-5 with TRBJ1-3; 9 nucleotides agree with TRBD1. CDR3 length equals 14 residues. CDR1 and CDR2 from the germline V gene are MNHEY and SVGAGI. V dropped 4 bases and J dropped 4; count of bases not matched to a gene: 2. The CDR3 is CASSLGQGGNTIYF. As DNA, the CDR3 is TGTGCCAGCAGTTTGGGACAGGGAGGAAACACCATATATTTT.

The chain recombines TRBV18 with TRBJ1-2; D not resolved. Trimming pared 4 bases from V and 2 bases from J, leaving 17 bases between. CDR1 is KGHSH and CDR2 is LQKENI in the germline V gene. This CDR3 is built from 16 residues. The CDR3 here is CASSLSQLQPNYGYTF. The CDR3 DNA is TGTGCCAGCTCACTAAGTCAACTTCAACCGAACTATGGCTACACCTTC.

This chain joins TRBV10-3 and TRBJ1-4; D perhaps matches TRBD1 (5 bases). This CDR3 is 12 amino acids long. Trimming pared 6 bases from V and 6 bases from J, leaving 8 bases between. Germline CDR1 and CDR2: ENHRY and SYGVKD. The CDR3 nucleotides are TGTGCCATCAGCGGGACGGATGAAAAACTGTTTTTT. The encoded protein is CAISGTDEKLFF.

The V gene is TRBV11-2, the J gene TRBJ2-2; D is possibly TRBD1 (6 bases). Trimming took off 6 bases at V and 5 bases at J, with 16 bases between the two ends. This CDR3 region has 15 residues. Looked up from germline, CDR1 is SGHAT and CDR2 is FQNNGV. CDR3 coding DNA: TGTGCCAGCAGTCAGATCAGGGGATTGACCGGGGAGCTGTTTTTT. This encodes CASSQIRGLTGELFF.

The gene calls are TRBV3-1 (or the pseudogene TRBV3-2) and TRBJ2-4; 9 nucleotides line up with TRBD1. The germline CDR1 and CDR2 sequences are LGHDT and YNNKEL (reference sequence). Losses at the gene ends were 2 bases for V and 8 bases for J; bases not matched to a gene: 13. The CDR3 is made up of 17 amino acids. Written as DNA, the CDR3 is TGTGCCAGCAGCCAATATACAGAGGGACAGGGTGGGGACATTCAGTACTTC. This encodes CASSQYTEGQGGDIQYF.

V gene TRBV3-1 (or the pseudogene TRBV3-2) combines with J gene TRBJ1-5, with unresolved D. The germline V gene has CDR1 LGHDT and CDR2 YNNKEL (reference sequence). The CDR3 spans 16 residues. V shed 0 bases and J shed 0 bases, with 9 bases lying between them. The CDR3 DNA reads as TGTGCCAGCAGCCAAGATCCGGAGAATAGCAATCAGCCCCAGCATTTT. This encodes CASSQDPENSNQPQHF.

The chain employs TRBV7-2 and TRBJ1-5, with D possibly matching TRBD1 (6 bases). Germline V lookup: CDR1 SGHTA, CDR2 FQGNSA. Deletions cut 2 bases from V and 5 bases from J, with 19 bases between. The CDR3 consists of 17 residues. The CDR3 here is CASSLSGPGARDQPQHF. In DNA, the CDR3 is TGTGCCAGCAGCTTATCAGGTCCAGGGGCAAGGGATCAGCCCCAGCATTTT.

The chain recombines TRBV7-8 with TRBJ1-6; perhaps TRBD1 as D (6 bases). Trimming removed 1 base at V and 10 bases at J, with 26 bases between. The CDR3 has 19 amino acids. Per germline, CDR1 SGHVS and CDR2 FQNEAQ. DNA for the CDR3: TGTGCCAGCAGCTTAGTAGGAGGATTGTGGGGGCTCGGGGGCTCACCCCTCCACTTT. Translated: CASSLVGGLWGLGGSPLHF.

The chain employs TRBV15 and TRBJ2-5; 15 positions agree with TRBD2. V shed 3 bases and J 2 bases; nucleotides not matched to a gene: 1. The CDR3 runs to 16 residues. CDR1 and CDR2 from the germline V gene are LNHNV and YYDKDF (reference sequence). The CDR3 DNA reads TGTGCCACCAGCAGCGGACTAGCGGGGGGGCAAGAGACCCAGTACTTC. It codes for CATSSGLAGGQETQYF.

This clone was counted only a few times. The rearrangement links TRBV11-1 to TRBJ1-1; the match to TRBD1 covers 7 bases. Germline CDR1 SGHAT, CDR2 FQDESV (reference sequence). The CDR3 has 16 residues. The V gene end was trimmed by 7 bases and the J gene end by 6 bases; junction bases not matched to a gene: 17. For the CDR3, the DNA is TGTGCCAGCACACCAAGGAAGAGTGGGACAGTCTCTGAAGCTTTCTTT. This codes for CASTPRKSGTVSEAFF.

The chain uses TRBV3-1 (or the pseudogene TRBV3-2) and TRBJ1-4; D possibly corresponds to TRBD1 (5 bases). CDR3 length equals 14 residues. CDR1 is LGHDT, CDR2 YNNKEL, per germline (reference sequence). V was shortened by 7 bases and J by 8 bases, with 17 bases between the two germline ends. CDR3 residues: CASTTKRGDEKLFF. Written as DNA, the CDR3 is TGTGCCAGCACAACAAAACGGGGGGACGAAAAACTGTTTTTT.

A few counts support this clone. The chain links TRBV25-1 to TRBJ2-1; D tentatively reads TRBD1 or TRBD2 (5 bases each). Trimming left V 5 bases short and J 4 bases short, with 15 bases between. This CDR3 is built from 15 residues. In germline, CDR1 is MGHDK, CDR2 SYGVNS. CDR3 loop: CASSQPGASYNEQFF. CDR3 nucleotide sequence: TGTGCCAGCAGTCAGCCCGGGGCCAGTTACAATGAGCAGTTCTTC.

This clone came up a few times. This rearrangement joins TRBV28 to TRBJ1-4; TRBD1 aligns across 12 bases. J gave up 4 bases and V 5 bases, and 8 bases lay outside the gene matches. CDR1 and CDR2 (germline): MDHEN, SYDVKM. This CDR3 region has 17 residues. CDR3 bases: TGTGCCAGCAGTACCCGGGACAGGGGGCGACTTAATGAAAAACTGTTTTTT. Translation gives CASSTRDRGRLNEKLFF.

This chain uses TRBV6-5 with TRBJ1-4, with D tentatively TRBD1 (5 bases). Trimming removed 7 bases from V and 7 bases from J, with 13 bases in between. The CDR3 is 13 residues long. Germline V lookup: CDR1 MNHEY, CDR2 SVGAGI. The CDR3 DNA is TGTGCCAGCACGGGGCCGGGGGGTGAAAAACTGTTTTTT. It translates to CASTGPGGEKLFF.

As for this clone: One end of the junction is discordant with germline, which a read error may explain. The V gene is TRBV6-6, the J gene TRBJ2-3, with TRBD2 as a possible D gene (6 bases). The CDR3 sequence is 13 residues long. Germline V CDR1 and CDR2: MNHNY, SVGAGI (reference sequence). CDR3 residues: CASSYSLFAGWDF. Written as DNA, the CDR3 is TGTGCCAGCAGTTACTCGCTGTTCGCGGGGTGGGATTTT.

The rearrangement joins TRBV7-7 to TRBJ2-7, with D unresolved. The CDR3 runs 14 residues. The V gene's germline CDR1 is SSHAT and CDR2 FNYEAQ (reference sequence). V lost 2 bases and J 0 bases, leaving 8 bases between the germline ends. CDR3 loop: CASSLNPISYEQYV. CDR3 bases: TGTGCCAGCAGCTTAAACCCAATCTCCTACGAGCAGTACGTC.

As DNA, the CDR3 is TGCAGTGCTAGATGGCATACCGACTACACCTTC. Its translation is CSARWHTDYTF. This chain uses TRBV20-1 with TRBJ1-2; D gene unclear. The CDR3 length is 11 residues. The germline gives CDR1 DFQATT, CDR2 SNEGSKA (reference sequence). V was trimmed by 2 bases and J by 10 bases, leaving 11 bases between them.

CDR3 in DNA: TGTGCCAGTTTGGAATCAGGAAATACTGAAGCTTTCTTT. Translated, it gives CASLESGNTEAFF. The rearrangement links TRBV19 to TRBJ1-1; no definite D call. V lost 8 bases to trimming and J lost 5 bases, with 15 bases between them. Germline loops: CDR1 LNHDA, CDR2 SQIVND (reference sequence). CDR3 length: 13 amino acids.

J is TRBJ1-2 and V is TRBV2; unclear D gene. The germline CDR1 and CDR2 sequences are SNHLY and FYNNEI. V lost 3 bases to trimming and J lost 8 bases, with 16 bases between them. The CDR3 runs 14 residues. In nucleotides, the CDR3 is TGTGCCAGCAGTGAGTGGCAGACCTTCGGCGGCTACACCTTC. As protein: CASSEWQTFGGYTF.

CDR3 nucleotides: TGTGCCAGCAGCCAAGATTTCGGCGGGTACACCGGGGAGCTGTTTTTT. This sequence encodes CASSQDFGGYTGELFF. This chain uses TRBV14 with TRBJ2-2, with D perhaps matching TRBD2 (5 bases). Trimming pared 0 bases from V and 3 bases from J, leaving 11 bases between. Per germline, CDR1 SGHDN and CDR2 FVKESK. The CDR3 has 16 residues.

The CDR3 sequence: CASSLYESGGDTQYF. The DNA for the CDR3 is TGTGCCAGCAGCTTGTACGAATCGGGGGGCGATACGCAGTATTTT. The V and J genes are TRBV11-3 and TRBJ2-3; D might be TRBD2 (7 bases). CDR3 length equals 15 residues. Germline V gene sequence: CDR1 SGHNT, CDR2 YENEEA. V lost 3 bases to trimming and J lost 6 bases, with 16 bases between them.

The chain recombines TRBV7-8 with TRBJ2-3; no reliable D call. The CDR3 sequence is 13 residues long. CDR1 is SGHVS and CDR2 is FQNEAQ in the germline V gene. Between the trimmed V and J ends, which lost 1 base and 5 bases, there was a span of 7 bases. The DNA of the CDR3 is TGTGCCAGCAGCTTAGAGGCGCGAGATACGCAGTATTTT. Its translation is CASSLEARDTQYF.

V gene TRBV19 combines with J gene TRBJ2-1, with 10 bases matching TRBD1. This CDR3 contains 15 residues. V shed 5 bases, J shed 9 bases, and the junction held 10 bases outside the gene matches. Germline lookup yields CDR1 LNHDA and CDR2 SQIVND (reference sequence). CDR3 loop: CASSPRTGGLGEQFF. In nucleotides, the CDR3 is TGTGCCAGTAGTCCAAGGACAGGGGGTTTAGGTGAGCAGTTCTTC.

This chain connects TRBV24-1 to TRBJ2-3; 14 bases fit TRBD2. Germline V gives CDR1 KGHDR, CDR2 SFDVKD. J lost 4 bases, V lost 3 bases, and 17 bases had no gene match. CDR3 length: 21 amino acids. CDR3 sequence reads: CATSDPTVRLAGGQYADTQYF. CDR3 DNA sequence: TGTGCCACCAGTGATCCTACGGTCCGACTAGCGGGGGGGCAATACGCAGATACGCAGTATTTT.

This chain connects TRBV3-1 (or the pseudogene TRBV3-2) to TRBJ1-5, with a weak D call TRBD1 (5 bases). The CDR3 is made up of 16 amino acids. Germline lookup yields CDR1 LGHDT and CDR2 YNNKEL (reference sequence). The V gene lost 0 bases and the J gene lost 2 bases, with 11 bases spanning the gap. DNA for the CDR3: TGTGCCAGCAGCCAAGAGACGGCAGGGCGCAATCAGCCCCAGCATTTT. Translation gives CASSQETAGRNQPQHF.

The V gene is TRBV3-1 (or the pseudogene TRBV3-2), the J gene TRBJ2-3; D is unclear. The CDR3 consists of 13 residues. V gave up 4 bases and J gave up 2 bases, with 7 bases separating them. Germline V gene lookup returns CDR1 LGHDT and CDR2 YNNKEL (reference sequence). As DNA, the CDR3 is TGTGCCAGCAGCCCGCCTAACACAGATACGCAGTATTTT. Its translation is CASSPPNTDTQYF.

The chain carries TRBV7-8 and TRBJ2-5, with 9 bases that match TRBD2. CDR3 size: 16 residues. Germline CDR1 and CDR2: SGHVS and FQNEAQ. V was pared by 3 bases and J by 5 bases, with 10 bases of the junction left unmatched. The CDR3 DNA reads TGTGCCAGCAGCTTCGTAGGGCGCGGGGGGGTTGAGACCCAGTACTTC. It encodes CASSFVGRGGVETQYF. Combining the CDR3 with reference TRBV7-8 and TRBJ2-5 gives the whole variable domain GAGVSQSPRYKVAKRGQDVALRCDPISGHVSLFWYQQALGQGPEFLTYFQNEAQLDKSGLPSDRFFAERPEGSVSTLKIQRTQQEDSAVYLCASSFVGRGGVETQYFGPGTRLLVL.